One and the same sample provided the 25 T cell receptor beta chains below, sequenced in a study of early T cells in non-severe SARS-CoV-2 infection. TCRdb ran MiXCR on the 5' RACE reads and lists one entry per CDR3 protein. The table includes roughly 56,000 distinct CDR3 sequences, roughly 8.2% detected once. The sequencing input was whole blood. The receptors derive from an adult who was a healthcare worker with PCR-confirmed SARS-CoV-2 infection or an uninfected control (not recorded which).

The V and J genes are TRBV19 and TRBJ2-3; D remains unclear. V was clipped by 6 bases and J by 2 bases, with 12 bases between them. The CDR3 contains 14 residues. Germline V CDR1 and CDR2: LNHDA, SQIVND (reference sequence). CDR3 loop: CASSNARYTDTQYF. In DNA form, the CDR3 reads TGTGCCAGTAGCAATGCCCGGTACACAGATACGCAGTATTTT.

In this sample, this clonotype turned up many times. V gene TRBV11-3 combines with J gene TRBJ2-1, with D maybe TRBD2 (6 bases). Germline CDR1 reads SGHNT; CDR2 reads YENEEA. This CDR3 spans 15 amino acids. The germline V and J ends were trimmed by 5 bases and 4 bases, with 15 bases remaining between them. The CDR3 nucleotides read TGTGCCAGCAGCCCCGGGGGACGGGTTTACAATGAGCAGTTCTTC. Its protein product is CASSPGGRVYNEQFF.

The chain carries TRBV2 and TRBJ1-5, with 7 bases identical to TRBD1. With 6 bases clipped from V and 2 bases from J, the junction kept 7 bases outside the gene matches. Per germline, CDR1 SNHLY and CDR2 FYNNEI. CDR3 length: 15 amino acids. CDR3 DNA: TGTGCCAGCAGACAACAGGGGTATGGCAATCAGCCCCAGCATTTT. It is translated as CASRQQGYGNQPQHF. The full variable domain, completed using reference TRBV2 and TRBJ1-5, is EPEVTQTPSHQVTQMGQEVILRCVPISNHLYFYWYRQILGQKVEFLVSFYNNEISEKSEIFDDQFSVERPDGSNFTLKIRSTKLEDSAMYFCASRQQGYGNQPQHFGDGTRLSIL.

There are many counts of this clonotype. The CDR3 DNA is TGTGCCAGTAGTATCCGTCCGTGGCGGAATAATGAAAAACTGTTTTTT. Translating gives CASSIRPWRNNEKLFF. The rearrangement uses TRBV19 and TRBJ1-4; D not resolved. The CDR3 is made up of 16 amino acids. V lost 3 bases and J lost 4, with 15 bases in between. Per germline, CDR1 LNHDA and CDR2 SQIVND (reference sequence).

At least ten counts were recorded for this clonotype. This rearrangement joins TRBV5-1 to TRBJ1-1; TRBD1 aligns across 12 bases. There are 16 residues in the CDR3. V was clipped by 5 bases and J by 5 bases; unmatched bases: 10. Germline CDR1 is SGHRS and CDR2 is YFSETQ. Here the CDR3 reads CASSQGQGAQRTEAFF. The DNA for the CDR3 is TGCGCCAGCAGTCAGGGACAGGGGGCGCAGAGGACTGAAGCTTTCTTT.

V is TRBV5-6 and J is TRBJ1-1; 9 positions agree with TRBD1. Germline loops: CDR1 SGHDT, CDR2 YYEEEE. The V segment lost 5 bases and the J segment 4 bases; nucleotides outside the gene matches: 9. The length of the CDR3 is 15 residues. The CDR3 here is CASSPGQGSGTEAFF. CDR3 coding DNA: TGTGCCAGCAGTCCGGGACAGGGTTCGGGCACTGAAGCTTTCTTT.

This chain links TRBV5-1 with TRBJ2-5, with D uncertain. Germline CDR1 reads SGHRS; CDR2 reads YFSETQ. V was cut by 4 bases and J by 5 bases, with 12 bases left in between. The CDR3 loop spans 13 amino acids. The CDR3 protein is CASSPPLRETQYF. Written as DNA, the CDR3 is TGCGCCAGCAGCCCGCCCCTGCGGGAGACCCAGTACTTC. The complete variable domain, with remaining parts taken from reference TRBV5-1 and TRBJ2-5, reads KAGVTQTPRYLIKTRGQQVTLSCSPISGHRSVSWYQQTPGQGLQFLFEYFSETQRNKGNFPGRFSGRQFSNSRSEMNVSTLELGDSALYLCASSPPLRETQYFGPGTRLLVL.

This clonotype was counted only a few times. The chain's CDR3 is CASSEKGVGGYTF. The CDR3 DNA sequence: TGTGCCAGCAGTGAGAAGGGAGTAGGCGGCTACACCTTC. The chain is built from TRBV2 and TRBJ1-2; D gene uncertain. CDR1 SNHLY and CDR2 FYNNEI come from the germline V gene. The CDR3 length is 13 residues. V was shortened by 3 bases and J by 8 bases, with 13 bases between the two germline ends.

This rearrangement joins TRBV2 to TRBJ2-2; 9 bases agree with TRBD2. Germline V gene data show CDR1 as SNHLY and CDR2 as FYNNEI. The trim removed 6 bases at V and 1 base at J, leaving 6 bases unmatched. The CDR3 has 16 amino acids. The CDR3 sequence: CASRPGLARNTGELFF. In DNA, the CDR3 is TGTGCCAGCAGGCCCGGACTAGCGCGGAACACCGGGGAGCTGTTTTTT.

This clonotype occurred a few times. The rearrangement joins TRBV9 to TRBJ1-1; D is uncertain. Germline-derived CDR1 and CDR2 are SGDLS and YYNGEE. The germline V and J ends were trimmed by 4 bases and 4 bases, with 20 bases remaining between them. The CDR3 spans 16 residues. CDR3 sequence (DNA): TGTGCCAGCAGCCCCCGACCGCGTAGAGGCTTCACTGAAGCTTTCTTT. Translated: CASSPRPRRGFTEAFF.

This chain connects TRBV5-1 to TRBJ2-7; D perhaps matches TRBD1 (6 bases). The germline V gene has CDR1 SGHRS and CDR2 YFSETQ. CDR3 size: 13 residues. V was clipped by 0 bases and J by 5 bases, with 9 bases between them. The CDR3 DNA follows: TGCGCCAGCAGCTTGGCACAGGGCGACGAGCAGTACTTC. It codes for CASSLAQGDEQYF.

The CDR3 DNA is TGCAGCGTTGAAGATCGCCGGGGCAGGGGGACAGGTGGCTACACCTTC. Amino acids: CSVEDRRGRGTGGYTF. This chain joins TRBV29-1 and TRBJ1-2; 8 bases line up with TRBD1. The trim removed 0 bases at V and 7 bases at J, leaving 13 bases unmatched. The CDR3 spans 16 residues. CDR1 SQVTM and CDR2 ANQGSEA come from the germline V gene.

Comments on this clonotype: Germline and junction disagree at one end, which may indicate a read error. This chain's CDR3 is CASSKDSYGYTF. CDR3 nucleotides: TGTGCCAGCAGCAAAGACAGCTATGGCTACACCTTC. The rearrangement links TRBV14 to TRBJ1-2; TRBD1 might be the D (5 bases). CDR1 is SGHDN, CDR2 FVKESK, per germline. This CDR3 is 12 amino acids long.

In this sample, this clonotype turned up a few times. The CDR3 DNA follows: TGCAGTGCTAGAGACCCGGGGGGCTTGAACACTGAAGCTTTCTTT. Translated, it gives CSARDPGGLNTEAFF. V gene TRBV20-1 combines with J gene TRBJ1-1, with a weak D call TRBD1 (6 bases). The CDR3 consists of 15 residues. The germline V gene has CDR1 DFQATT and CDR2 SNEGSKA (reference sequence). The germline V and J ends were trimmed by 0 bases and 0 bases, with 11 bases remaining between them.

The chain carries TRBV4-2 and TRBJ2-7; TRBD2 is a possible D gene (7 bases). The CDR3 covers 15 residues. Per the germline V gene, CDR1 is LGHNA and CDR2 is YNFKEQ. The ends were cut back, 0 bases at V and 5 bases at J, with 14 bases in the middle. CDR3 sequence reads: CASSQEPGGFHEQYF. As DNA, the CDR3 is TGTGCCAGCAGCCAAGAGCCGGGGGGCTTCCACGAGCAGTACTTC.

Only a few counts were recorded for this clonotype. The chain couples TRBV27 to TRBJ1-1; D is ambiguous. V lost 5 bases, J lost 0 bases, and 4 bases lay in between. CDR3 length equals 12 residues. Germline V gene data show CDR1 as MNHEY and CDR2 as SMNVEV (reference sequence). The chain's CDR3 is CASSGLNTEAFF. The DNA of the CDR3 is TGTGCCAGCAGTGGTTTGAACACTGAAGCTTTCTTT.

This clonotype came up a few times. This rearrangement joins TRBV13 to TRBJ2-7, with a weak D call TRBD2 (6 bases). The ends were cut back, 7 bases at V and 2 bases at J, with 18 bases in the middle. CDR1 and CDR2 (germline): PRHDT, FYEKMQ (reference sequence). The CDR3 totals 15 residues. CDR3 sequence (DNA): TGTGCCAGCACTGCGGGGCCCCCAAGCGCCTACGAGCAGTACTTC. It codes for CASTAGPPSAYEQYF.

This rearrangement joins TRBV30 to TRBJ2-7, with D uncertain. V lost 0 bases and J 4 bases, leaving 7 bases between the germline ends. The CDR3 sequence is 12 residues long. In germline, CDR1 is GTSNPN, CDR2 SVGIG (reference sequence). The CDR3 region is CAWSVSAYEQYF. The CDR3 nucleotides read TGTGCCTGGAGTGTATCTGCATACGAGCAGTACTTC.

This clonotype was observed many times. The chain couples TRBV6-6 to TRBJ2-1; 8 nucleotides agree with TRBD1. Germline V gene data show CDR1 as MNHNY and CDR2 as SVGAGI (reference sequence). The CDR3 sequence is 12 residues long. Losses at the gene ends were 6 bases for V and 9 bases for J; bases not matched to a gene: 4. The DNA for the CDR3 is TGTGCCAGCAGCACACAGGGGGGTGAGCAGTTCTTC. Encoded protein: CASSTQGGEQFF.

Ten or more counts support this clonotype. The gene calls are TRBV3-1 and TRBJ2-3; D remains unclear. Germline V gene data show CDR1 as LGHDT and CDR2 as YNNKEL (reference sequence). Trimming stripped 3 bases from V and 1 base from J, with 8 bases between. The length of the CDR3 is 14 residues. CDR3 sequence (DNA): TGTGCCAGCAGCCATCCTAGTCGCACAGATACGCAGTATTTT. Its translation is CASSHPSRTDTQYF.

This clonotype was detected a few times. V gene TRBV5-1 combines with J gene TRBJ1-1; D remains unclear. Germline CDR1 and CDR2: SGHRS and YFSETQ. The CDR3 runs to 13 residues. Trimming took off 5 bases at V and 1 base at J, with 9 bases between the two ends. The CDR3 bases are TGCGCCAGCAGATGGACCGGGAACACTGAAGCTTTCTTT. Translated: CASRWTGNTEAFF.

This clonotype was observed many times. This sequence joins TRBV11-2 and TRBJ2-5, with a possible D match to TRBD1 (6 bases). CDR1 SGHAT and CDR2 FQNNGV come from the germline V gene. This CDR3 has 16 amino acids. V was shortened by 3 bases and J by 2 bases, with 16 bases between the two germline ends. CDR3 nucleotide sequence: TGTGCCAGCAGCTTTCATCCCGGGACACGACAAGAGACCCAGTACTTC. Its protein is CASSFHPGTRQETQYF.

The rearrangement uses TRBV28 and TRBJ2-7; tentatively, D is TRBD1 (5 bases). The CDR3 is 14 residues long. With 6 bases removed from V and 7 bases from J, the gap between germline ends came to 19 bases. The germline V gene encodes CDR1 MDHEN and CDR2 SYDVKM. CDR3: CASRSLDTPREQYF. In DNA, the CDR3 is TGTGCCAGCAGGTCCCTGGACACTCCCCGGGAGCAGTACTTC.

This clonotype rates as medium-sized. The DNA for the CDR3 is TGTGCCAGCAGTACTCAGGGGGCTGAAGCTTTCTTT. Translation gives CASSTQGAEAFF. This sequence joins TRBV4-2 and TRBJ1-1, with 7 positions matching TRBD1. The CDR3 sequence is 12 residues long. Looked up from germline, CDR1 is LGHNA and CDR2 is YNFKEQ. J gave up 6 bases and V 6 bases, and 4 bases lay outside the gene matches.

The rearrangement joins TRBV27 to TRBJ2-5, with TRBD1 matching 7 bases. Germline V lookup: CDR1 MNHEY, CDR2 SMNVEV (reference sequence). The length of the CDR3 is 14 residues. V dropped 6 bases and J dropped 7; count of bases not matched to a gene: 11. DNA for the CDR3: TGTGCCAGCAGATCGGACAGGCCTTCCGGGACCCAGTACTTC. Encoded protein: CASRSDRPSGTQYF.